This T cell receptor (beta chain) was sequenced for a study of T cell repertoires in cytomegalovirus infection. The wider study: A matching HLA type, together with CMV infection, was signaled by public TCR beta signatures.

On this clonotype: Its antigen remains unknown.

A single record per CDR3 protein comes from TCRdb applying MiXCR to the reads. The data contain approximately 500,000 distinct CDR3 sequences, more than 15% of them singletons. The study's findings and limits: Clonotypes of TCR beta that were HLA-C-restricted and CMV-specific dominated the ex vivo response. Identification of carriers of CMV plus the relevant HLA was performed using cumulative public TCR beta family frequency.

The sequence was collected from a human donor in good health (CMV status not recorded). Some clones in this sample may be carry-over from other donors' samples. Sequenced: CD8+ T cells from PBMCs.

CDR3 bases: TGTGCCAGCAGCTACACAGAGGGTTCGGGGAATGGCTACACCTTC. This codes for CASSYTEGSGNGYTF. The J gene is TRBJ1-2, the V gene TRBV27; D gene unclear. CDR1 is MNHEY, CDR2 SMNVEV, per germline (reference sequence). V was pared by 6 bases and J by 6 bases, with 20 bases between. There are 15 residues in the CDR3.